Below, 27 T cell receptor beta chains from the same sample are listed, as sequenced in a study of shared clonotypes between healthy human individuals. Naive-designated CD8 cells lacked CD45RO, were positively enriched for CCR7, and omitted terminally differentiated effector memory CD45RA+ cells. Data came from immunoSEQ multiplex PCR; TCRdb stores just in-frame clones and leaves some out. The sample holds under 2,000,000 clones, about 94% seen once. Input material: naive CD8+ T cells sorted from blood. The receptors were gathered from a young man in good health.

Details on this clone: The sample holds other DNA sequences that translate to the same CDR3. The chain couples TRBV9 to TRBJ2-1; perhaps D is TRBD1 or TRBD2 (5 bases each). V was cut by 0 bases and J by 6 bases, with 10 bases left in between. This CDR3 region has 14 residues. Germline CDR1 and CDR2: SGDLS and YYNGEE. The CDR3 DNA follows: TGTGCCAGCAGCGTAGGTGGGGGAACCAATGAGCAGTTCTTC. This translates into CASSVGGGTNEQFF.

The chain employs TRBV4-1 and TRBJ1-1, with 7 bases identical to TRBD1. This CDR3 comprises 16 residues. CDR1 is MGHRA and CDR2 is YSYEKL in the germline V gene. With 0 bases clipped from V and 7 bases from J, the junction kept 11 bases outside the gene matches. The CDR3 sequence: CASSQDSTANRGEAFF. In nucleotides, the CDR3 is TGCGCCAGCAGCCAAGATTCGACAGCTAACAGGGGTGAAGCTTTCTTT.

In this sample, this clone turned up a few times. The chain has TRBV25-1 and TRBJ1-3; no clear D. Trimming left V 4 bases short and J 3 bases short, with 7 bases between. Germline V gives CDR1 MGHDK, CDR2 SYGVNS. CDR3 length: 13 amino acids. The CDR3 sequence: CASSAGLGNTIYF. The CDR3 region has the DNA TGTGCCAGCAGTGCAGGCCTTGGAAACACCATATATTTT.

The chain joins TRBV5-4 to TRBJ2-3; a weak D match, TRBD2 (5 bases). The V gene lost 0 bases and the J gene lost 7 bases, with 9 bases spanning the gap. The CDR3 loop spans 13 amino acids. The germline V gene has CDR1 SGHNT and CDR2 YYREEE (reference sequence). Here the CDR3 DNA reads TGTGCCAGCAGCTTGGTAGACGGGAATACGCAGTATTTT. This codes for CASSLVDGNTQYF.

This clone was seen once. The chain carries TRBV7-9 and TRBJ1-1; possibly TRBD1 for D (5 bases). The germline V gene encodes CDR1 SEHNR and CDR2 FQNEAQ (reference sequence). This CDR3 region has 16 residues. V was shortened by 2 bases and J by 3 bases, with 16 bases between the two germline ends. CDR3 residues: CASSLLPGRGDTEAFF. As DNA, the CDR3 is TGTGCCAGCAGCTTACTTCCAGGGAGGGGTGACACTGAAGCTTTCTTT.

Regarding this clone: The sample has other DNA sequences that encode this CDR3 too. The CDR3, as DNA: TGTGCCAGCAGCGTATCGGGGGGCGGAACAGATACGCAGTATTTT. This translates into CASSVSGGGTDTQYF. V gene TRBV9 combines with J gene TRBJ2-3, with D possibly matching TRBD2 (7 bases). The V gene lost 1 base and the J gene lost 3 bases, with 12 bases spanning the gap. Germline V CDR1 and CDR2: SGDLS, YYNGEE. The CDR3 runs 15 residues.

Details on this clone: Other DNA variants within this sample encode the same CDR3. This chain links TRBV7-9 with TRBJ1-5; D uncertain. V dropped 1 base and J dropped 6 bases, with 4 bases sitting between them. In germline, CDR1 is SEHNR, CDR2 FQNEAQ (reference sequence). The CDR3 has 12 amino acids. CDR3 loop: CASSLGSQPQHF. Written as DNA, the CDR3 is TGTGCCAGCAGCTTAGGGAGTCAGCCCCAGCATTTT. The full variable domain, its missing parts supplied by reference TRBV7-9 and TRBJ1-5, is DTGVSQNPRHKITKRGQNVTFRCDPISEHNRLYWYRQTLGQGPEFLTYFQNEAQLEKSRLLSDRFSAERPKGSFSTLEIQRTEQGDSAMYLCASSLGSQPQHFGDGTRLSIL.

The CDR3 DNA is TGTGCCAGCAGTCAAGGGACTAGCGGAAACTACGAGCAGTACTTC. It yields the protein CASSQGTSGNYEQYF. The chain carries TRBV11-3 and TRBJ2-7; 11 nucleotides agree with TRBD2. This CDR3 comprises 15 residues. Germline V gives CDR1 SGHNT, CDR2 YENEEA. V gave up 6 bases and J gave up 3 bases; unmatched junction bases: 7. Together with reference TRBV11-3 and TRBJ2-7, the CDR3 gives the full variable domain: EAGVVQSPRYKIIEKKQPVAFWCNPISGHNTLYWYLQNLGQGPELLIRYENEEAVDDSQLPKDRFSAERLKGVDSTLKIQPAELGDSAVYLCASSQGTSGNYEQYFGPGTRLTVT.

The CDR3 spells CASSGGLGYEQYF. The CDR3, as DNA: TGTGCCAGCAGCGGGGGACTAGGCTACGAGCAGTACTTC. The V gene is TRBV9, the J gene TRBJ2-7, with 8 bases that match TRBD2. V was clipped by 3 bases and J by 3 bases; unmatched bases: 2. The CDR3 has 13 amino acids. The germline gives CDR1 SGDLS, CDR2 YYNGEE.

This clone was seen just once. The genes are TRBV2 and TRBJ2-7, with 7 bases lining up with TRBD1. Germline trimming cut 4 bases from V and 0 bases from J; bases unmatched to any gene: 15. Germline assignment: CDR1 SNHLY and CDR2 FYNNEI. CDR3 length: 18 residues. Here the CDR3 DNA reads TGTGCCAGCAGTGGAGGGACAGCCCTCCCCTTGAGCTCCTACGAGCAGTACTTC. Its protein is CASSGGTALPLSSYEQYF.

As regards this clone: This CDR3 is also generated by other DNA sequences in the sample. The chain is built from TRBV4-3 and TRBJ2-7; 15 nucleotides align to TRBD2. Germline assignment: CDR1 LGHNA and CDR2 YSLEER. The J segment lost 3 bases and the V segment lost 4 bases, leaving 4 bases of the junction unmatched. The length of the CDR3 is 16 residues. CDR3 nucleotide sequence: TGCGCCAGCAGCCCGGGACTAGCGGGAGGAAGCTACGAGCAGTACTTC. Translation: CASSPGLAGGSYEQYF.

V and J are TRBV6-4 and TRBJ1-2; D call uncertain. Trimming removed 0 bases at V and 6 bases at J, with 8 bases between. CDR3 length: 13 amino acids. The germline V gene encodes CDR1 MRHNA and CDR2 SNTAGT. The CDR3 reads CASSDSVGDGYTF. The DNA of the CDR3 is TGTGCCAGCAGTGACTCGGTGGGAGATGGCTACACCTTC.

V and J are TRBV4-1 and TRBJ2-2; D uncertain. V was clipped by 3 bases and J by 1 base, with 9 bases between them. The germline V gene has CDR1 MGHRA and CDR2 YSYEKL. This CDR3 has 15 residues. The CDR3 DNA sequence: TGCGCCAGCAGCCAGGGTCCGGGGAACACCGGGGAGCTGTTTTTT. Residues: CASSQGPGNTGELFF.

The chain has TRBV4-1 and TRBJ1-4; tentative D call: TRBD1 (5 bases). Germline V lookup: CDR1 MGHRA, CDR2 YSYEKL. The CDR3 contains 17 residues. Trimming removed 3 bases at V and 2 bases at J, with 16 bases between. CDR3 coding DNA: TGCGCCAGCAGCCACCTCCCTGGGGGGGGGACTAATGAAAAACTGTTTTTT. This translates into CASSHLPGGGTNEKLFF.

The rearrangement joins TRBV7-9 to TRBJ2-5; tentative D call: TRBD1 (5 bases). The V and J ends lost 3 bases and 4 bases respectively, with 18 bases between them. The CDR3 sequence is 16 residues long. Germline CDR1 SEHNR, CDR2 FQNEAQ (reference sequence). The CDR3 bases are TGTGCCAGCAGCTTGGTCGAAGGACACCACGTAGAGACCCAGTACTTC. As protein: CASSLVEGHHVETQYF.

The chain is built from TRBV5-1 and TRBJ1-1; D perhaps matches TRBD1 (6 bases). V shed 3 bases and J shed 3 bases, with 12 bases lying between them. The CDR3 has 14 amino acids. Germline V CDR1 and CDR2: SGHRS, YFSETQ. The CDR3 DNA reads TGCGCCAGCAGCTCAGACAGGAGGGACACTGAAGCTTTCTTT. The encoded protein is CASSSDRRDTEAFF.

V and J are TRBV6-5 and TRBJ2-7, with D tentatively TRBD1 or TRBD2 (5 bases each). The CDR3 runs 15 residues. Trimming shortened V by 0 bases and J by 5 bases, and 14 bases separated the two germline ends. From germline, CDR1 is MNHEY and CDR2 SVGAGI. The CDR3 nucleotides read TGTGCCAGCAGTTACTCGGGGGTCGCGGCGGACGAGCAGTACTTC. This sequence encodes CASSYSGVAADEQYF.

Here the CDR3 reads CASVPSGRLSYEQYF. The CDR3 region has the DNA TGTGCTAGTGTTCCTAGCGGGAGGCTTTCCTACGAGCAGTACTTC. The chain employs TRBV12-5 and TRBJ2-7; 11 bases align to TRBD2. CDR1 and CDR2 from the germline V gene are LGHNT and FRNRAP. V gave up 7 bases and J gave up 1 base; unmatched junction bases: 6. The length of the CDR3 is 15 residues.

This chain's CDR3 is CASSSRLAGGPYNEQFF. CDR3 coding DNA: TGTGCCAGCAGCTCGCGACTAGCGGGAGGACCCTACAATGAGCAGTTCTTC. The rearrangement joins TRBV7-9 to TRBJ2-1; 13 positions match TRBD2. The germline CDR1 and CDR2 sequences are SEHNR and FQNEAQ (reference sequence). V dropped 4 bases and J dropped 2; count of bases not matched to a gene: 5. The CDR3 is 17 amino acids.

This chain joins TRBV2 and TRBJ2-7, with a tentative D call TRBD1 (5 bases). CDR3 length equals 15 residues. Germline V gene sequence: CDR1 SNHLY, CDR2 FYNNEI. V dropped 4 bases and J dropped 3 bases, with 16 bases sitting between them. The CDR3 sequence is CASSGGFYTGYEQYF. The CDR3, as DNA: TGTGCCAGCAGTGGCGGTTTCTACACAGGCTACGAGCAGTACTTC.

This rearrangement joins TRBV27 to TRBJ2-1, with TRBD2 identical over 12 bases. This CDR3 spans 16 amino acids. Germline V lookup: CDR1 MNHEY, CDR2 SMNVEV (reference sequence). V lost 5 bases, J lost 2 bases, and 4 bases stayed unmatched. The CDR3 DNA reads as TGTGCCAGCAGTGGGACTAGCGGGCAGACCTACAATGAGCAGTTCTTC. It specifies CASSGTSGQTYNEQFF.

This chain links TRBV27 with TRBJ2-7, with 12 bases that match TRBD2. CDR1 is MNHEY, CDR2 SMNVEV, per germline (reference sequence). V lost 5 bases, J lost 5 bases, and 4 bases stayed unmatched. The CDR3 has 14 residues. CDR3 sequence reads: CASSPSGGDHEQYF. The CDR3 bases are TGTGCCAGCAGTCCTAGCGGGGGGGACCACGAGCAGTACTTC.

Comments on this clone: The identical CDR3 is also encoded by other nucleotide sequences in the sample. The chain carries TRBV5-6 and TRBJ1-2; unclear D gene. Germline CDR1 reads SGHDT; CDR2 reads YYEEEE. The CDR3 runs 13 residues. V was clipped by 0 bases and J by 6 bases, with 9 bases between them. Written as DNA, the CDR3 is TGTGCCAGCAGCTTGGGGGCAGTAGATGGCTACACCTTC. Its translation is CASSLGAVDGYTF.

V is TRBV2 and J is TRBJ2-7; TRBD2 matches 9 bases. The V gene's germline CDR1 is SNHLY and CDR2 FYNNEI. V shed 3 bases and J 3 bases; nucleotides not matched to a gene: 9. The CDR3 contains 16 residues. The CDR3 is CASSDIAGVSFYEQYF. In DNA form, the CDR3 reads TGTGCCAGCAGTGATATAGCGGGGGTTTCTTTCTACGAGCAGTACTTC.

This chain connects TRBV15 to TRBJ2-3; the D is unclear. Trimming left V 8 bases short and J 1 base short, with 16 bases between. Germline V gives CDR1 LNHNV, CDR2 YYDKDF (reference sequence). The CDR3 length is 15 residues. CDR3 region: CATVNLPNGTDTQYF. DNA of the CDR3: TGTGCCACCGTAAACTTGCCTAATGGCACAGATACGCAGTATTTT.

The chain has TRBV7-9 and TRBJ2-7; 10 nucleotides match TRBD1. Trimming cost V 5 bases and J 6 bases; bases outside gene matches: 7. Germline-derived CDR1 and CDR2 are SEHNR and FQNEAQ (reference sequence). The length of the CDR3 is 14 residues. CDR3 nucleotide sequence: TGTGCCAGCAGCCTCACTGGGACAGGGGCCGAGCAGTACTTC. Residues: CASSLTGTGAEQYF.

For this clone: Other nucleotide sequences in the sample specify the same CDR3. The chain carries TRBV6-5 and TRBJ2-1, with unresolved D. The CDR3 has 15 amino acids. Germline V gene lookup returns CDR1 MNHEY and CDR2 SVGAGI. The V gene lost 0 bases and the J gene lost 2 bases, with 8 bases spanning the gap. CDR3 bases: TGTGCCAGCAGTTACTCGCCGTCCGCCTACAATGAGCAGTTCTTC. Protein product: CASSYSPSAYNEQFF.